Sequencing of this T cell receptor beta chain was carried out in a study of T cells in Graves' hyperthyroidism and ophthalmopathy. Template material for amplifying TCR beta CDR3 regions consisted of RNA transcripts. RT-PCR in the first round (using the HTBI primer set) targeted the TCR CDR3. TCRdb independently ran MiXCR on the multiplex PCR reads; one entry per CDR3 protein. The sample contains about 420,000 distinct CDR3 sequences, roughly 15% of which appear only once. CDR1 is SGHNT and CDR2 is YYREEE in the germline V gene (reference sequence). V shed 5 bases, J shed 1 base, and the junction held 5 bases outside the gene matches. The CDR3 contains 15 residues. Graves' hyperthyroidism was deemed stable given no ophthalmopathy progression within 18 months. Researchers barred patients who had uncontrolled infection, other autoimmune disease, pregnancy or lactation.

The J gene is TRBJ1-5, the V gene TRBV5-4, with TRBD1 identical over 8 bases. Sequences were obtained from blood. The sequence was collected from a woman under 30 with Graves' hyperthyroidism. The CDR3 bases are TGTGCCAGCAGTAAAGGACAGGGCAGCAATCAGCCCCAGCATTTT. It specifies CASSKGQGSNQPQHF. The full variable domain, completed using reference TRBV5-4 and TRBJ1-5, is ETGVTQSPTHLIKTRGQQVTLRCSSQSGHNTVSWYQQALGQGPQFIFQYYREEENGRGNFPPRFSGLQFPNYSSELNVNALELDDSALYLCASSKGQGSNQPQHFGDGTRLSIL.